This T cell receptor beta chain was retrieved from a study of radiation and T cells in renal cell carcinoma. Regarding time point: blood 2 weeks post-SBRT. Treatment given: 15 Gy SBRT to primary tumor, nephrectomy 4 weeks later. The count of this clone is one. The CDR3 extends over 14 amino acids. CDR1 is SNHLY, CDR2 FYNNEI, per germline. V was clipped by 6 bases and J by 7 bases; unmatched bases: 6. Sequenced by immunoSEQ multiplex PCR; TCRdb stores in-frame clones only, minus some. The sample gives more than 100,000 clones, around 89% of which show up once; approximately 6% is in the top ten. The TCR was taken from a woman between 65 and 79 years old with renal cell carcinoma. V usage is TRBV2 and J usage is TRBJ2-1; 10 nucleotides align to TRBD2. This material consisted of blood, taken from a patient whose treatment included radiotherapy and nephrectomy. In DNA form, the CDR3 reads TGTGCCAGCAGCCTAAAGACTAGCGGGAATGAGCAGTTCTTC. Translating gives CASSLKTSGNEQFF.